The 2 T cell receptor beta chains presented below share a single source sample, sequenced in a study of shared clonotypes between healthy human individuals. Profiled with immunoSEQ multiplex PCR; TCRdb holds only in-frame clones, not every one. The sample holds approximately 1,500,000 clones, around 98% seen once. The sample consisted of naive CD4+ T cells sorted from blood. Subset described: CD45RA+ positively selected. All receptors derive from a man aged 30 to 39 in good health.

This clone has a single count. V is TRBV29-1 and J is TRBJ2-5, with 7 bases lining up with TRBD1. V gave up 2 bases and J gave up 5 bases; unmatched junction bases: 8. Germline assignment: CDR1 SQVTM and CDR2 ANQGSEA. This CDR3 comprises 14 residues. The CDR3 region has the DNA TGCAGCGTTGAAAGGCACCAGACAGGGGAGACCCAGTACTTC. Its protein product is CSVERHQTGETQYF. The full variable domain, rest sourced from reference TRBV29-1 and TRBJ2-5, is SAVISQKPSRDICQRGTSLTIQCQVDSQVTMMFWYRQQPGQSLTLIATANQGSEATYESGFVIDKFPISRPNLTFSTLTVSNMSPEDSSIYLCSVERHQTGETQYFGPGTRLLVL.

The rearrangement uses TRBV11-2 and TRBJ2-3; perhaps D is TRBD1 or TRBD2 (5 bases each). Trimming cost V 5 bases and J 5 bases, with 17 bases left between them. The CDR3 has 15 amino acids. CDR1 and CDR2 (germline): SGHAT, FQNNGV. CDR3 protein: CASSLGDSRRDTQYF. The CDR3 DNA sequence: TGTGCCAGCAGCCTGGGGGATTCTCGAAGAGATACGCAGTATTTT.